The rows below give T cell receptor beta chains drawn from one sample of a study of blood T cell repertoires in COVID-19. TCRdb's table, derived via immunoSEQ multiplex PCR, lists solely in-frame clones and lacks some. The sample records approximately 300,000 clones, around 90% being singletons. Sequencing used PBMCs or T cells enriched from blood (not recorded which). The receptors were sampled from a woman younger than 45 who had recovered from COVID-19. CDR3s include the opening cysteine and the closing phenylalanine or tryptophan. D genes are given only for firm matches. Clone size is stated in some rows and not others, as once, few, many or a class when expanded.

V	J	D	size	CDR3	DNA
TRBV27	TRBJ1-1	-	-	CASSLIGWGVNTEAFF	TGTGCCAGCAGTTTAATCGGTTGGGGGGTGAACACTGAAGCTTTCTTT
TRBV7-3	TRBJ2-1	-	-	CASSLPHSKTNEQFF	TGTGCCAGCAGCTTACCCCACTCCAAAACCAATGAGCAGTTCTTC
TRBV6-2/TRBV6-3	TRBJ2-1	TRBD2	-	CASSYGRGLAGGNEQFF	TGTGCCAGCAGTTACGGGAGGGGACTAGCGGGGGGGAATGAGCAGTTCTTC
TRBV7-2	TRBJ2-7	TRBD2	-	CASRPPQTSVYEQYF	TGTGCCAGCAGACCTCCTCAGACTAGCGTCTACGAGCAGTACTTC
TRBV2	TRBJ1-6	-	-	CASGTGGSYNSPLHF	TGTGCCAGCGGAACCGGGGGCTCCTATAATTCACCCCTCCACTTT
TRBV28	TRBJ1-5	-	-	CASAGYSNQPQHF	TGTGCCAGCGCCGGTTATAGCAATCAGCCCCAGCATTTT
TRBV4-3	TRBJ1-2	-	-	CASSQGHRLGGYTF	TGCGCCAGCAGCCAAGGGCACAGATTGGGTGGCTACACCTTC
TRBV7-2	TRBJ1-4	-	-	CASSAYHAEKLFF	TGTGCCAGCAGCGCCTACCATGCCGAAAAACTGTTTTTT
TRBV5-1	TRBJ2-7	-	many	CASSLAQGLSSYEQYF	TGCGCCAGCAGCTTGGCCCAGGGCCTCAGCTCCTACGAGCAGTACTTC
TRBV3-1/TRBV3-2	TRBJ2-7	-	-	CASSQAAGRGGEQYF	TGTGCCAGCAGCCAAGCGGCGGGTCGAGGAGGGGAGCAGTACTTC
TRBV7-9	TRBJ1-3	-	-	CASSLGGDSGNTIYF	TGTGCCAGCAGCCTGGGGGGTGACTCTGGAAACACCATATATTTT
TRBV19	TRBJ1-5	TRBD1	few	CASSPRGQGLTDQPQHF	TGTGCCAGTAGTCCGAGGGGACAGGGTCTGACCGATCAGCCCCAGCATTTT
TRBV3-1/TRBV3-2	TRBJ2-7	TRBD2	-	CASSQVSGRNFEQYF	TGTGCCAGCAGCCAAGTGAGCGGGAGAAATTTCGAGCAGTACTTC
TRBV12-3/TRBV12-4	TRBJ1-5	-	-	CASSLGSNQPQHF	TGTGCCAGCAGTTTAGGGAGTAATCAGCCCCAGCATTTT
TRBV7-9	TRBJ1-4	-	-	CASSPRGGANEKLFF	TGTGCCAGCAGCCCCCGTGGGGGGGCAAATGAAAAACTGTTTTTT
TRBV11-3	TRBJ2-1	TRBD2	once	CASSNRGTSGRDEQFF	TGTGCCAGCAGCAACCGTGGGACTAGCGGGAGAGATGAGCAGTTCTTC
TRBV19	TRBJ1-3	-	-	CASSPGQARGNTIYF	TGTGCCAGTAGTCCGGGACAAGCTCGTGGAAACACCATATATTTT
TRBV27	TRBJ2-3	TRBD1	-	CASSFRQGARTDTQYF	TGTGCCAGCAGTTTCCGACAGGGGGCGAGAACAGATACGCAGTATTTT
TRBV6-6	TRBJ1-6	TRBD1	once	CASSPYSTGGASPLHF	TGTGCCAGCAGCCCCTACTCGACAGGGGGCGCGTCACCCCTCCACTTT